This T cell receptor beta chain was sequenced during a study of shared clonotypes between healthy human individuals. The CDR3 totals 16 residues. Germline loops: CDR1 MNHEY, CDR2 SVGAGI. With V trimmed by 4 bases and J by 0 bases, 5 bases remained unmatched. The study, taken as a whole, reports: Across subsets, estimated richness was generally greater for naive than for memory populations.

Every one of the donors was a Caucasian adult that lived in Nashville, Tennessee. As concerns this clone: What it binds is unknown.

Sequencing used immunoSEQ multiplex PCR; TCRdb keeps in-frame clones, though not all of them. Among 2,500,000 or so clones listed, about 92% were seen once. This rearrangement joins TRBV6-5 to TRBJ2-2; TRBD1 matches 7 bases. This clonotype originated in a man aged 18 to 35 in good health. Specimen: naive CD4+ T cells sorted from blood. Subset in this sample: CD45RA+ positively selected. The CDR3 bases are TGTGCCAGCAGTTCTACAGGGGCCACGAACACCGGGGAGCTGTTTTTT. Its protein is CASSSTGATNTGELFF.